One T cell receptor (beta chain) is described in this entry. What it binds is unknown. The data derive from a study of cytomegalovirus exposure and HLA in healthy donors. Study context: An analysis done earlier identified about 100 million unique TCR beta sequences from about 179 million T cells. Within the Caucasian-associated ancestry cluster were 81% of the approximately 400 genotyped donors.

Study-wide points: Looking again later, the authors saw that most CMV-associated TCR beta chains seemed HLA-restricted.

With 60 Vbeta and 13 Jbeta primers, the PCR was carried out. Profiled with immunoSEQ multiplex PCR; TCRdb holds only in-frame clones, not every one. In total, the table holds roughly 100,000 clones. Per germline, CDR1 SGHKS and CDR2 YYEKEE (reference sequence). The CDR3 totals 15 residues. The V gene lost 2 bases and the J gene lost 0 bases, with 9 bases spanning the gap. V usage is TRBV5-5 and J usage is TRBJ1-5; perhaps TRBD1 as D (6 bases). This receptor was obtained from a man aged 45-65 years in good health and CMV-seropositive. The sample was PBMCs. In DNA form, the CDR3 reads TGTGCCAGCAGCTTCGGACAGAATAGCAATCAGCCCCAGCATTTT. Its protein is CASSFGQNSNQPQHF.